The 14 T cell receptor beta chains in this list originate from one sample, sequenced in a study of identical twins. TCRdb re-called the 5' RACE reads through MiXCR, storing one row per CDR3 protein. The table has some 600,000 distinct CDR3 sequences, roughly 7.2% seen once; the top ten hold around 1.6%. These data also formed part of another study, on yellow fever vaccine responses in identical twins.

Input material: PBMCs. All receptors derive from a woman aged 18-29 years in good health.

On this clonotype itself: The junction departs from the called germline gene at one end, perhaps through a read error. CDR3: CCAQYHGTSGSTDTQYF. For the CDR3, the DNA is TGCTGTGCCCAATACCACGGGACTAGCGGGAGCACAGATACGCAGTATTTT. The chain uses TRBV20-1 and TRBJ2-3; 12 bases align to TRBD2. The CDR3 extends over 17 amino acids. Germline assignment: CDR1 DFQATT and CDR2 SNEGSKA (reference sequence).

This clonotype was seen at least ten times. This rearrangement joins TRBV29-1 to TRBJ1-1; tentative D call: TRBD1 (5 bases). Germline CDR1 SQVTM, CDR2 ANQGSEA. Trimming removed 5 bases at V and 4 bases at J, with 20 bases between. There are 15 residues in the CDR3. The CDR3 DNA sequence: TGCAGCGTTCTGGTTCAGGGTAGGAGCTCCACTGAAGCTTTCTTT. It encodes CSVLVQGRSSTEAFF.

This clonotype has just a few counts. This rearrangement joins TRBV7-8 to TRBJ2-3, with D possibly being TRBD2 (5 bases). The germline V and J ends were trimmed by 5 bases and 1 base, with 16 bases remaining between them. The CDR3 loop spans 16 amino acids. In germline, CDR1 is SGHVS, CDR2 FQNEAQ. The CDR3, as DNA: TGTGCCAGCAGCCGAGAGCTTGGAGCGGGCACAGATACGCAGTATTTT. Residues: CASSRELGAGTDTQYF.

The J gene is TRBJ2-7, the V gene TRBV5-1; 14 bases are a match to TRBD2. This CDR3 region has 16 residues. Trimming took 4 bases from V and 3 from J; bases not matched to a gene: 6. Germline loops: CDR1 SGHRS, CDR2 YFSETQ. The CDR3 here is CASSQGGTSGGYEQYV. The CDR3 region has the DNA TGCGCCAGCAGCCAGGGCGGGACTAGCGGGGGCTACGAGCAGTACGTC.

This chain joins TRBV6-1 and TRBJ2-6; 7 positions match TRBD1. There are 15 residues in the CDR3. The germline V gene encodes CDR1 MNHNS and CDR2 SASEGT. Trimming removed 6 bases from V and 0 bases from J; junction bases left unmatched: 2. CDR3 sequence: CASRTGTSGANVLTF. The CDR3 bases are TGTGCCAGCAGGACAGGGACCTCTGGGGCCAACGTCCTGACTTTC.

This chain connects TRBV18 to TRBJ2-3; a possible D gene is TRBD1 (6 bases). V lost 5 bases and J lost 4, with 13 bases in between. CDR1 and CDR2 (germline): KGHSH, LQKENI. This CDR3 is built from 14 residues. The CDR3 nucleotides are TGTGCCAGCTCAGGGGGCGCGGTCGCAGATACGCAGTATTTT. This sequence encodes CASSGGAVADTQYF.

This clonotype was seen only a few times. The rearrangement joins TRBV6-2 or TRBV6-3 to TRBJ2-1, with TRBD2 identical over 7 bases. Germline lookup yields CDR1 MNHEY and CDR2 SVGEGT. V gave up 2 bases and J gave up 7 bases; unmatched junction bases: 8. This CDR3 has 15 residues. The CDR3 bases are TGTGCCAGCAGTTACGTGGGAGGGCCTAGGAATGAGCAGTTCTTC. The encoded protein is CASSYVGGPRNEQFF.

The chain employs TRBV3-1 and TRBJ2-7; a weak D match, TRBD2 (7 bases). Trimming left V 4 bases short and J 4 bases short, with 14 bases between. The CDR3 totals 14 residues. Looked up from germline, CDR1 is LGHDT and CDR2 is YNNKEL (reference sequence). The chain's CDR3 is CASSRGGGTYEQYV. In DNA, the CDR3 is TGTGCCAGCAGCCGAGGGGGGGGAACGTACGAGCAGTACGTC.

This chain connects TRBV7-3 to TRBJ2-1; 15 bases map to TRBD2. V trimming: 10 bases; J trimming: 4 bases; junction bases outside the gene matches: 17. The CDR3 length is 19 residues. Germline V gene lookup returns CDR1 SGHTA and CDR2 FQGTGA. CDR3 DNA: TGTGCCATCTGTTTAAATAGGGGGACTAGCGGGAGGCAATACAATGAGCAGTTCTTC. It translates to CAICLNRGTSGRQYNEQFF.

This clonotype occurred a few times. CDR3 in DNA: TGCGCCAGCAGCTTGATCCCAGGGGGGATGACCGGGGAGCTGTTTTTT. This encodes CASSLIPGGMTGELFF. V usage is TRBV5-1 and J usage is TRBJ2-2; D may be TRBD1 (7 bases). This CDR3 is built from 16 residues. Germline assignment: CDR1 SGHRS and CDR2 YFSETQ. V was clipped by 1 base and J by 5 bases, with 15 bases between them.

Many counts were recorded for this clonotype. The V call is TRBV5-1, the J call TRBJ2-7; no firm D call. V dropped 0 bases and J dropped 3 bases, with 7 bases sitting between them. CDR1 SGHRS and CDR2 YFSETQ come from the germline V gene. The CDR3 consists of 13 residues. Here the CDR3 DNA reads TGCGCCAGCAGCTTGGACGGAATCTACGAGCAGTACTTC. Translation gives CASSLDGIYEQYF.

The chain links TRBV7-8 to TRBJ2-7, with 9 positions matching TRBD2. V lost 5 bases and J lost 3; bases outside the gene matches: 8. Germline-derived CDR1 and CDR2 are SGHVS and FQNEAQ. The length of the CDR3 is 15 residues. Written as DNA, the CDR3 is TGTGCCAGCAGCCCCCAGCGGGGGGCGGGCTACGAGCAGTACTTC. Encoded protein: CASSPQRGAGYEQYF.

This clonotype was detected only a few times. The V and J genes are TRBV3-1 and TRBJ1-2; D is uncertain. The V end lost 4 bases, the J end lost 4 bases, and 25 bases lay between the germline ends. This CDR3 is 18 amino acids long. CDR1 and CDR2 from the germline V gene are LGHDT and YNNKEL (reference sequence). The CDR3 DNA reads as TGTGCCAGCAGCCCGCCTTGGGATGAATGGTCGACGGCCTATGGCTACACCTTC. Translated: CASSPPWDEWSTAYGYTF.

This clonotype was seen a handful of times. The CDR3 DNA is TGTGCCAGCAGTTACTCGAGGCAGAGCAAGCCCCAGCATTTT. Residues: CASSYSRQSKPQHF. This chain links TRBV6-5 with TRBJ1-5; D gene unclear. CDR1 is MNHEY and CDR2 is SVGAGI in the germline V gene. Trimming shortened V by 0 bases and J by 8 bases, and 11 bases separated the two germline ends. The CDR3 runs 14 residues.